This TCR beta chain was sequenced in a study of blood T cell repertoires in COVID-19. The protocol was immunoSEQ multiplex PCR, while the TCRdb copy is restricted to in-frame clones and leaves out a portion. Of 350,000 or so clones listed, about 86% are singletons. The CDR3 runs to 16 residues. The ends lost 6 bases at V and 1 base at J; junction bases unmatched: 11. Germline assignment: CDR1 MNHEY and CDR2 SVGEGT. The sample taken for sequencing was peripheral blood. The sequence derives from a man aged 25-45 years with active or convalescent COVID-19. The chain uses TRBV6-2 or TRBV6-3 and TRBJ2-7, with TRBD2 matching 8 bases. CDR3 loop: CASSRGLAGRSYEQYF. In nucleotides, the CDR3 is TGTGCCAGCAGCCGCGGATTAGCGGGGCGTTCCTACGAGCAGTACTTC.